This T cell receptor beta chain is from a study of CD8 T cells in ankylosing spondylitis. For TCR beta, libraries came from quantitative 5'-RACE with molecular barcodes. TCRdb re-analysed the 5' RACE reads in MiXCR, keeping a single row per CDR3 protein. The sample comprises 390,000 or so distinct CDR3 sequences, 20% to 25% of which are singletons, and 15% to 20% rests with the top ten. This clonotype was detected ten times or more. No antigen is known for it. Whole-study findings and limits: Typical of ankylosing spondylitis blood, it appeared, was a TCR beta motif of fewer than ten highly homologous variants. Earlier literature documents some of the motif variants in reactive arthritis synovial fluid and blood. Disease-associated clones were reportedly significantly overrepresented in matched ankylosing spondylitis synovial fluid.

There are 14 residues in the CDR3. V dropped 4 bases and J dropped 1 base, with 11 bases sitting between them. CDR1 is MDHEN, CDR2 SYDVKM, per germline. Sequenced material: blood, either unsorted or a sorted T cell fraction (not recorded which). The rearrangement links TRBV28 to TRBJ2-7, with a tentative D call TRBD1 (5 bases). The source is a male donor with ankylosing spondylitis. The CDR3 nucleotides are TGTGCCAGCAGTTCGCGGACACCTTCCTACGAGCAGTACTTC. Translation: CASSSRTPSYEQYF.